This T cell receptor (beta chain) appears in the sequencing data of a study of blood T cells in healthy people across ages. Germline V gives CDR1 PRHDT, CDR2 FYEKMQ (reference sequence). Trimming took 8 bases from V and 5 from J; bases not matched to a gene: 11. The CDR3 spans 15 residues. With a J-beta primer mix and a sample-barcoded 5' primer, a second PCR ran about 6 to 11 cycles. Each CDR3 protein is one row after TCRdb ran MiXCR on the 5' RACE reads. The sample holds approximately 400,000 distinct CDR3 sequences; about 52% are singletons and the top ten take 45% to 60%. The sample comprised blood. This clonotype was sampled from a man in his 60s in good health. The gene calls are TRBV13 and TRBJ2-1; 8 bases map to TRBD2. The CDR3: CASRSGGPRDNEQFF. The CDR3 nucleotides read TGTGCCAGCCGGTCGGGAGGGCCAAGGGACAATGAGCAGTTCTTC.